This T cell receptor beta chain was captured by sequencing in a study of beta chain features in type 1 diabetes. Populations obtained by sorting all exceeded 98% purity. Trimming removed 7 bases from V and 2 bases from J; junction bases left unmatched: 11. CDR3 length: 15 residues. Germline V gene sequence: CDR1 SQVTM, CDR2 ANQGSEA. Overall study findings and caveats: Because the template was cDNA, high-expressing cells might be over-represented.

Expressed TCRB transcripts were sequenced, since all the RNA that had been isolated was reverse transcribed. Profiled with immunoSEQ multiplex PCR; TCRdb holds only in-frame clones, not every one. The sample lists 300,000 to 400,000 clones; 8% to 13% were seen once. This clone occurred a few times. Antigen: not known. The chain is built from TRBV29-1 and TRBJ1-3, with 7 bases matching TRBD1. The sequencing sample was made of naive CD4+ T cells from blood. The sequence derives from a woman in her thirties in good health. CDR3 nucleotide sequence: TGCAGCGCTGTTGTTTTAGGGGGCCCTGGAAACACCATATATTTT. This gives the protein CSAVVLGGPGNTIYF.